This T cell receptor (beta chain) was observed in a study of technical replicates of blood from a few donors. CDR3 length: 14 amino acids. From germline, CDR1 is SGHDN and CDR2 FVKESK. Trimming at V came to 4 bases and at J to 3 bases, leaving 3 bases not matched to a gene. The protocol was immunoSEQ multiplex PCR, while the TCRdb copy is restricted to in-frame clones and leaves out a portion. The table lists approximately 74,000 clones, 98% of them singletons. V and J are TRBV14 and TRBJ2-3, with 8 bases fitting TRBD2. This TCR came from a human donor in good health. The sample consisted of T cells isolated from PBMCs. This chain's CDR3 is CASSPGLATDTQYF. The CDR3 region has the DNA TGTGCCAGCAGCCCAGGACTAGCTACAGATACGCAGTATTTT.